The 17 T cell receptor beta chains below were found in one sample sequenced in a study of control samples from healthy donors and cancer patients. Assay used: immunoSEQ multiplex PCR; TCRdb lists only in-frame clones, some missing. The sample lists approximately 150,000 clones, around 88% seen once, with about 1.8% in the top ten. Sequencing used blood. The source of these receptors is a man aged 18-30 years in good health.

The chain links TRBV6-2 or TRBV6-3 to TRBJ2-7; TRBD1 or TRBD2 may be the D gene (5 bases each). Germline assignment: CDR1 MNHEY and CDR2 SVGEGT. V lost 5 bases and J lost 0, with 11 bases in between. There are 14 residues in the CDR3. The CDR3 reads CASSQDTSSYEQYF. The CDR3 DNA is TGTGCCAGCAGTCAGGACACTAGCTCCTACGAGCAGTACTTC.

This sequence joins TRBV4-2 and TRBJ1-4; weak D call: TRBD1 (5 bases). The germline gives CDR1 LGHNA, CDR2 YNFKEQ. V lost 0 bases and J 7 bases, leaving 18 bases between the germline ends. The CDR3 has 17 amino acids. The CDR3 sequence: CASSQDRLVGAFEKLFF. As DNA, the CDR3 is TGTGCCAGCAGCCAAGATAGGCTGGTCGGGGCGTTTGAAAAACTGTTTTTT.

The V gene is TRBV7-8, the J gene TRBJ1-2; D unresolved. The CDR3 sequence is 13 residues long. The V gene's germline CDR1 is SGHVS and CDR2 FQNEAQ. V was clipped by 5 bases and J by 3 bases, with 10 bases between them. Here the CDR3 DNA reads TGTGCCAGCAGCGTACAAAGGGACTATGGCTACACCTTC. This codes for CASSVQRDYGYTF.

This clone came up a few times. Other nucleotide sequences in the sample specify the same CDR3. The gene calls are TRBV5-1 and TRBJ2-3; no definite D call. Germline V gene lookup returns CDR1 SGHRS and CDR2 YFSETQ. The CDR3 is 12 amino acids. Trimming left V 0 bases short and J 4 bases short, with 3 bases between. CDR3 sequence: CASSLGADTQYF. Written as DNA, the CDR3 is TGCGCCAGCAGCTTGGGGGCAGATACGCAGTATTTT.

This chain links TRBV6-5 with TRBJ1-4, with D possibly matching TRBD1 (5 bases). V was shortened by 5 bases and J by 5 bases, with 9 bases between the two germline ends. There are 13 residues in the CDR3. CDR1 is MNHEY, CDR2 SVGAGI, per germline. CDR3 amino acids: CASSLGRNEKLFF. The DNA for the CDR3 is TGTGCCAGCAGTCTGGGGCGGAATGAAAAACTGTTTTTT.

A single count supports this clone. The chain recombines TRBV7-9 with TRBJ2-2, with D hard to call. This CDR3 region has 15 residues. V was cut by 1 base and J by 8 bases, with 14 bases left in between. Germline lookup yields CDR1 SEHNR and CDR2 FQNEAQ (reference sequence). CDR3 sequence reads: CASSLVASEIGELFF. CDR3 nucleotide sequence: TGTGCCAGCAGCTTAGTGGCCAGCGAGATTGGGGAGCTGTTTTTT.

The chain couples TRBV19 to TRBJ1-2, with 12 bases that match TRBD1. Trimming at V came to 5 bases and at J to 7 bases, leaving 5 bases not matched to a gene. The length of the CDR3 is 14 residues. Germline V CDR1 and CDR2: LNHDA, SQIVND (reference sequence). The CDR3 bases are TGTGCCAGTAGTGAGGGACAGGGGGCGTTTGGCTACACCTTC. It translates to CASSEGQGAFGYTF. The whole variable domain, remainder taken from reference TRBV19 and TRBJ1-2, is DGGITQSPKYLFRKEGQNVTLSCEQNLNHDAMYWYRQDPGQGLRLIYYSQIVNDFQKGDIAEGYSVSREKKESFPLTVTSAQKNPTAFYLCASSEGQGAFGYTFGSGTRLTVV.

This clone was seen a single time. Here the CDR3 DNA reads TGTGCCAGCAGTGCAGCGGGGGGCTATGGCTACACCTTC. Its translation is CASSAAGGYGYTF. V and J are TRBV6-1 and TRBJ1-2; weak D call: TRBD1 (5 bases). This CDR3 contains 13 residues. Germline lookup yields CDR1 MNHNS and CDR2 SASEGT. Trimming pared 4 bases from V and 4 bases from J, leaving 10 bases between.

This clone was picked up a small number of times. The chain joins TRBV6-2 or TRBV6-3 to TRBJ2-1, with a weak D call TRBD2 (6 bases). From germline, CDR1 is MNHEY and CDR2 SVGEGT. V shed 2 bases and J shed 1 base, with 18 bases lying between them. CDR3 length: 18 amino acids. The CDR3: CASSYGLLRRGSYNEQFF. CDR3 nucleotides: TGTGCCAGCAGTTACGGATTGTTGAGGAGGGGTTCCTACAATGAGCAGTTCTTC.

V and J are TRBV7-9 and TRBJ1-2; weak D call: TRBD1 (5 bases). The CDR3 contains 16 residues. Trimming removed 5 bases from V and 0 bases from J, with 16 bases in between. Germline CDR1 SEHNR, CDR2 FQNEAQ (reference sequence). CDR3 bases: TGTGCCAGCAGCGTTTTAAGACAGATTACTAACTATGGCTACACCTTC. Its protein product is CASSVLRQITNYGYTF.

The rearrangement joins TRBV9 to TRBJ1-6, with D possibly being TRBD1 (6 bases). The CDR3 length is 15 residues. The germline V and J ends were trimmed by 4 bases and 7 bases, with 15 bases remaining between them. In germline, CDR1 is SGDLS, CDR2 YYNGEE. Here the CDR3 reads CASSPRVGGNSPLHF. The CDR3 DNA reads as TGTGCCAGCAGCCCCCGGGTAGGGGGAAATTCACCCCTCCACTTT. Based on the CDR3 plus reference TRBV9 and TRBJ1-6, the full variable domain is DSGVTQTPKHLITATGQRVTLRCSPRSGDLSVYWYQQSLDQGLQFLIQYYNGEERAKGNILERFSAQQFPDLHSELNLSSLELGDSALYFCASSPRVGGNSPLHFGNGTRLTVT.

The chain recombines TRBV7-2 with TRBJ2-3; 9 nucleotides match TRBD2. CDR3 size: 14 residues. CDR1 SGHTA and CDR2 FQGNSA come from the germline V gene. Trimming cost V 6 bases and J 6 bases; bases outside gene matches: 7. In nucleotides, the CDR3 is TGTGCCAGCAGTCCCATGGCGGGGGGGGATACGCAGTATTTT. Translated: CASSPMAGGDTQYF.

This clone was seen a handful of times. V usage is TRBV5-4 and J usage is TRBJ2-5; possible D gene TRBD1, 6 bases. The germline V gene encodes CDR1 SGHNT and CDR2 YYREEE (reference sequence). Trimming removed 4 bases at V and 2 bases at J, with 9 bases between. The CDR3 contains 13 residues. The CDR3 spells CASSRQEQETQYF. CDR3 sequence (DNA): TGTGCCAGCAGCCGACAGGAGCAAGAGACCCAGTACTTC.

This clone came up once. V and J are TRBV2 and TRBJ1-1; D remains unclear. V dropped 7 bases and J dropped 1 base, with 10 bases sitting between them. CDR1 and CDR2 from the germline V gene are SNHLY and FYNNEI. The CDR3 consists of 13 residues. This CDR3 is CASIYRGNTEAFF. CDR3 sequence (DNA): TGTGCCAGCATCTATCGTGGGAACACTGAAGCTTTCTTT.

The chain joins TRBV9 to TRBJ2-7, with D hard to call. V lost 4 bases and J 2 bases, leaving 10 bases between the germline ends. In germline, CDR1 is SGDLS, CDR2 YYNGEE. This CDR3 is built from 13 residues. The CDR3 DNA sequence: TGTGCCAGCAGCCCCCGGACCGCCTACGAGCAGTACTTC. Its translation is CASSPRTAYEQYF.

The chain carries TRBV19 and TRBJ2-3, with 7 bases fitting TRBD2. This CDR3 has 13 residues. Germline assignment: CDR1 LNHDA and CDR2 SQIVND (reference sequence). V was pared by 9 bases and J by 0 bases, with 3 bases of the junction left unmatched. This CDR3 is CASGGTSTDTQYF. Written as DNA, the CDR3 is TGTGCCAGCGGGGGGACGAGCACAGATACGCAGTATTTT.

This chain uses TRBV4-1 with TRBJ1-5; 7 bases line up with TRBD1. Trimming took 5 bases from V and 3 from J; bases not matched to a gene: 4. Germline-derived CDR1 and CDR2 are MGHRA and YSYEKL. This CDR3 has 14 residues. The CDR3 region is CASSTGVDNQPQHF. CDR3 bases: TGCGCCAGCAGCACAGGGGTGGACAATCAGCCCCAGCATTTT.